A selection of T cell receptor beta chains follows, all from one sample in a study of early T cells in non-severe SARS-CoV-2 infection. From the 5' RACE reads, TCRdb called clonotypes with MiXCR, one entry per CDR3 protein. Of around 71,000 distinct CDR3 sequences listed, about 15% are singletons. Sequenced material: whole blood, taken at baseline. The receptor set was obtained from an adult who was a healthcare worker with PCR-confirmed SARS-CoV-2 infection or an uninfected control (not recorded which). CDR3s include the opening cysteine and the closing phenylalanine or tryptophan. D genes are given only for firm matches. Only part of the rows carry a size: once, few, many, or a class if the clone is expanded.

clone_size: many; d_call: TRBD1; v_call: TRBV5-1; j_call: TRBJ2-5; cdr3_nt: TGCGCCAGCAGCTCCGGACAGGGGACGTCCCCGAAGACCCAGTACTTC; cdr3_aa: CASSSGQGTSPKTQYF
clone_size: few; d_call: -; v_call: TRBV30; j_call: TRBJ1-3; cdr3_nt: TGTGCCTGGGAAGGGGGGGCTAACTCTGGAAACACCATATATTTT; cdr3_aa: CAWEGGANSGNTIYF
clone_size: few; d_call: TRBD2; v_call: TRBV4-2; j_call: TRBJ2-2; cdr3_nt: TGTGCCAGCAGCCTCCAAGCGGGAGGGGATACCGGGGAGCTGTTTTTT; cdr3_aa: CASSLQAGGDTGELFF
clone_size: many; d_call: -; v_call: TRBV30; j_call: TRBJ1-1; cdr3_nt: TGTGCCTGGATGGGGGGCCTGGGGGCTTTCTTT; cdr3_aa: CAWMGGLGAFF
clone_size: many; d_call: -; v_call: TRBV27; j_call: TRBJ1-1; cdr3_nt: TGTGCCAGCAGTTTAAAGGGCGGCAGGGAGAGACTGAACACTGAAGCTTTCTTT; cdr3_aa: CASSLKGGRERLNTEAFF
clone_size: -; d_call: -; v_call: TRBV12-3/TRBV12-4; j_call: TRBJ1-4; cdr3_nt: TGTGCCACCCGGGCAGGACCGAATGAAAAACTGTTTTTT; cdr3_aa: CATRAGPNEKLFF
clone_size: few; d_call: -; v_call: TRBV20-1; j_call: TRBJ2-7; cdr3_nt: TGCAGTGCTAGAGACCCCGCGGGACAGACCTACGAGCAGTACTTC; cdr3_aa: CSARDPAGQTYEQYF
clone_size: -; d_call: -; v_call: TRBV28; j_call: TRBJ1-1; cdr3_nt: TGTGCCAGCAGCCCCACCCTCGGGTGGAAATTGGACACTGAAGCTTTCTTT; cdr3_aa: CASSPTLGWKLDTEAFF
clone_size: few; d_call: -; v_call: TRBV29-1; j_call: TRBJ2-7; cdr3_nt: TGCAGCGTGGGGGGTCGGGGAACCAGCTCCGAGCAGTACTTC; cdr3_aa: CSVGGRGTSSEQYF
clone_size: -; d_call: TRBD1; v_call: TRBV30; j_call: TRBJ1-2; cdr3_nt: TGTGCCTGGGTCAAGATCCCGGGACAGGATGAGGATGGCTACACCTTC; cdr3_aa: CAWVKIPGQDEDGYTF
clone_size: many; d_call: TRBD2; v_call: TRBV13; j_call: TRBJ2-3; cdr3_nt: TGTGCCAGCAGTCCGGGACTAGCGCACACAGATACGCAGTATTTT; cdr3_aa: CASSPGLAHTDTQYF
clone_size: -; d_call: -; v_call: TRBV6-5; j_call: TRBJ2-1; cdr3_nt: TGTGCCAGCAGTCCTCAACGGGGGCGAGATGAGCAGTTCTTC; cdr3_aa: CASSPQRGRDEQFF
clone_size: -; d_call: -; v_call: TRBV29-1; j_call: TRBJ1-1; cdr3_nt: TGCAGCGTTTGGACAGATGAAGCTTTCTTT; cdr3_aa: CSVWTDEAFF
clone_size: few; d_call: TRBD2; v_call: TRBV2; j_call: TRBJ2-7; cdr3_nt: TGTGCCAGCGAGGGTAGCGGGGACGACGAGCAGTACTTC; cdr3_aa: CASEGSGDDEQYF
clone_size: many; d_call: TRBD1; v_call: TRBV10-3; j_call: TRBJ2-3; cdr3_nt: TGTGCCATCAGCCACGGACAGGGGGCCGGCACAGATACGCAGTATTTT; cdr3_aa: CAISHGQGAGTDTQYF
clone_size: few; d_call: -; v_call: TRBV28; j_call: TRBJ1-1; cdr3_nt: TGTGCCAGCAGTTTATACCGGGCTCCGCAGGGGGCTTTCTTT; cdr3_aa: CASSLYRAPQGAFF
clone_size: many; d_call: -; v_call: TRBV7-2; j_call: TRBJ1-6; cdr3_nt: TGTGCCAGCAGCGGCGGGGTTGGCTCACCCCTCCACTTT; cdr3_aa: CASSGGVGSPLHF
clone_size: -; d_call: TRBD1; v_call: TRBV28; j_call: TRBJ1-2; cdr3_nt: TGTGCCAGCGGCCCCGGGACAGGGGTTTATGGCTACACCTTC; cdr3_aa: CASGPGTGVYGYTF
clone_size: many; d_call: TRBD1; v_call: TRBV13; j_call: TRBJ1-1; cdr3_nt: TGTGCCAGCAGCCAAACCGGGACAGCCTTTAACACTGAAGCTTTCTTT; cdr3_aa: CASSQTGTAFNTEAFF
clone_size: many; d_call: TRBD2; v_call: TRBV20-1; j_call: TRBJ2-3; cdr3_nt: TGCAGTGCTAGAGACCTAGCGGGAGTGGGGACAGATACGCAGTATTTT; cdr3_aa: CSARDLAGVGTDTQYF
clone_size: -; d_call: -; v_call: TRBV19; j_call: TRBJ2-7; cdr3_nt: TGTGCCAGTAGTACACCGGGGGCCCTCTCCTACGAGCAGTACTTC; cdr3_aa: CASSTPGALSYEQYF
clone_size: -; d_call: -; v_call: TRBV20-1; j_call: TRBJ1-3; cdr3_nt: TGCAGTGCTAGCGGGCCCCCGAGGAACACCATATATTTT; cdr3_aa: CSASGPPRNTIYF
clone_size: -; d_call: -; v_call: TRBV27; j_call: TRBJ2-3; cdr3_nt: TGTGCCAGCAGTTACGAGGGAGGACCGACAGATACGCAGTATTTT; cdr3_aa: CASSYEGGPTDTQYF
clone_size: -; d_call: -; v_call: TRBV20-1; j_call: TRBJ1-1; cdr3_nt: TGCAGTGCTAGAGTCCGGGCCGAGCAAATAGAAGCTTTCTTT; cdr3_aa: CSARVRAEQIEAFF
clone_size: once; d_call: -; v_call: TRBV20-1; j_call: TRBJ2-3; cdr3_nt: TGCAGTGCTAGAGCCGGGACTTCAAGCACAGATACGCAGTATTTT; cdr3_aa: CSARAGTSSTDTQYF
clone_size: few; d_call: TRBD2; v_call: TRBV7-9; j_call: TRBJ2-1; cdr3_nt: TGTGCCAGCAGCACCCCAAGCGGGAGGGACAATGAGCAGTTCTTC; cdr3_aa: CASSTPSGRDNEQFF
clone_size: few; d_call: TRBD2; v_call: TRBV7-2; j_call: TRBJ2-1; cdr3_nt: TGTGCCAGCAGCTCCTCAGGGGCGGGAGGTGGCGGTGAGCAGTTCTTC; cdr3_aa: CASSSSGAGGGGEQFF
clone_size: few; d_call: TRBD1; v_call: TRBV30; j_call: TRBJ1-6; cdr3_nt: TGTGCCTGCGCAGGGGGCTGGAATTCACCCCTCCACTTT; cdr3_aa: CACAGGWNSPLHF
clone_size: few; d_call: -; v_call: TRBV3-1; j_call: TRBJ2-2; cdr3_nt: TGTGCCAGCAGCCGATTCGTCGGCGACACCGGGGAGCTGTTTTTT; cdr3_aa: CASSRFVGDTGELFF
clone_size: few; d_call: -; v_call: TRBV2; j_call: TRBJ1-2; cdr3_nt: TGTGCCAGCAGTGAGGTCTATGGCTACACCTTC; cdr3_aa: CASSEVYGYTF
clone_size: few; d_call: -; v_call: TRBV18; j_call: TRBJ2-1; cdr3_nt: TGTGCCAGCTCACCAATGGACAGCTCCTACAATGAGCAGTTCTTC; cdr3_aa: CASSPMDSSYNEQFF
clone_size: -; d_call: -; v_call: TRBV5-1; j_call: TRBJ2-4; cdr3_nt: TGCGCCAGCAGCTTGGACTCAGGGAGTGGCAAAAACATTCAGTACTTC; cdr3_aa: CASSLDSGSGKNIQYF
clone_size: -; d_call: TRBD2; v_call: TRBV7-6; j_call: TRBJ2-7; cdr3_nt: TGTGCCAGCAGCTTAGGGACTAGCGGGAGTGCCGAGCAGTACTTC; cdr3_aa: CASSLGTSGSAEQYF
clone_size: -; d_call: TRBD1; v_call: TRBV7-6; j_call: TRBJ2-3; cdr3_nt: TGTGCCAGCAGCTTAGGACAGGGGTCTAGCACAGATACGCAGTATTTT; cdr3_aa: CASSLGQGSSTDTQYF
clone_size: -; d_call: TRBD2; v_call: TRBV28; j_call: TRBJ2-7; cdr3_nt: TGTGCCAGCAGTTTATTTCTAAGTAGCGGGAGTGGTGGGTACGAGCAGTACTTC; cdr3_aa: CASSLFLSSGSGGYEQYF
clone_size: few; d_call: -; v_call: TRBV7-9; j_call: TRBJ1-1; cdr3_nt: TGTGCCAGCATCCCGGGGGCAGGGGAAGCTTTCTTT; cdr3_aa: CASIPGAGEAFF
clone_size: many; d_call: TRBD1; v_call: TRBV7-2; j_call: TRBJ1-1; cdr3_nt: TGTGCCAGCAGCTTAAGGGGACAGGGGGCGAGAACTGAAGCTTTCTTT; cdr3_aa: CASSLRGQGARTEAFF
clone_size: -; d_call: TRBD1; v_call: TRBV2; j_call: TRBJ1-4; cdr3_nt: TGTGCCAGCCACCGACAGGGGGCAAGGGAAAAACTGTTTTTT; cdr3_aa: CASHRQGAREKLFF
clone_size: -; d_call: -; v_call: TRBV6-2/TRBV6-3; j_call: TRBJ2-6; cdr3_nt: TGTGCCAGCAGTTACTCCACCCTCGGGCAGGGCGGTTCTGGGGCCAACGTCCTGACTTTC; cdr3_aa: CASSYSTLGQGGSGANVLTF
clone_size: few; d_call: -; v_call: TRBV28; j_call: TRBJ2-3; cdr3_nt: TGTGCCAGCAGTTCCACAGCCGGCCGGGGTAGTACGCAGTATTTT; cdr3_aa: CASSSTAGRGSTQYF
clone_size: -; d_call: TRBD2; v_call: TRBV20-1; j_call: TRBJ2-4; cdr3_nt: TGCAGTGCTAGGGGGGGACTAGCGGGAAACATTCAGTACTTC; cdr3_aa: CSARGGLAGNIQYF
clone_size: -; d_call: -; v_call: TRBV27; j_call: TRBJ1-6; cdr3_nt: TGTGCCAGCAGTCTATTAGGGCCCGCGAATTCACCCCTCCACTTT; cdr3_aa: CASSLLGPANSPLHF